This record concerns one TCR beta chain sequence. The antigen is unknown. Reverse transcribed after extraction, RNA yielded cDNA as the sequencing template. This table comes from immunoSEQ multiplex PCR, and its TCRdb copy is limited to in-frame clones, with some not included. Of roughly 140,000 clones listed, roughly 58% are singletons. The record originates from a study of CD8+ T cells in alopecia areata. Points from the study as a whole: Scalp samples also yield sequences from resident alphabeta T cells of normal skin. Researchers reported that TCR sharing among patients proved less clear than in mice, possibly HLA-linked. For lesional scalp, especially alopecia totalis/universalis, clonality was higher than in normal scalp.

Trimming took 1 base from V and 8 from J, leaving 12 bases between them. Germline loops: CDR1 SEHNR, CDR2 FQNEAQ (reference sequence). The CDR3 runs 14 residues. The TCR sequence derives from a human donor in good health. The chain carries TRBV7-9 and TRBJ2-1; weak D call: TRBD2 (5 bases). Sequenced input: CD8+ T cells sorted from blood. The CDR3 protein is CASSLEAPRDEQFF. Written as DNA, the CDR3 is TGTGCCAGCAGCTTAGAGGCACCGAGGGATGAGCAGTTCTTC.